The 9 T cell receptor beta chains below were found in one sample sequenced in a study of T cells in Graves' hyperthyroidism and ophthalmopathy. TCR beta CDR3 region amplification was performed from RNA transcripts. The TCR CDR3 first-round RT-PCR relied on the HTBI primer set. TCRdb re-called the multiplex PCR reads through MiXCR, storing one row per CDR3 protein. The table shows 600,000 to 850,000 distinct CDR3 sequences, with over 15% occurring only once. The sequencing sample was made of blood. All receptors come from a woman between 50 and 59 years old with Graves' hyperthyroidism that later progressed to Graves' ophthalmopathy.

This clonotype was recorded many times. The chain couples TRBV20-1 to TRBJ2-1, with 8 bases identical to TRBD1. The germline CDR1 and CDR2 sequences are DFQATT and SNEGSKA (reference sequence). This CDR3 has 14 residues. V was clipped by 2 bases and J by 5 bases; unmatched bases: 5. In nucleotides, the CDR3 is TGCAGTGCTAGAACTCCGGGACAGGACAATGAGCAGTTCTTC. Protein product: CSARTPGQDNEQFF.

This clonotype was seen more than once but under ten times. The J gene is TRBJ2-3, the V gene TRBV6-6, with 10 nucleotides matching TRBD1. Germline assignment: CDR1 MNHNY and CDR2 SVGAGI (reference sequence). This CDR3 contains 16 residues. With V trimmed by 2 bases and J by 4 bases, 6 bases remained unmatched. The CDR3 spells CASSYPGQGGADTQYF. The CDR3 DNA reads TGTGCCAGCAGTTACCCCGGACAGGGGGGGGCAGATACGCAGTATTTT.

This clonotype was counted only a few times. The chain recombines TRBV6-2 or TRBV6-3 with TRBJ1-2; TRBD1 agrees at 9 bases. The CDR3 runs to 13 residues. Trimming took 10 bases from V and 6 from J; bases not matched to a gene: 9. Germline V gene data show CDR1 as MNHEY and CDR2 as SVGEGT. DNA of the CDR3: TGTGCCACCCGACCTGGGACAGGGAATGGCTACACCTTC. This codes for CATRPGTGNGYTF.

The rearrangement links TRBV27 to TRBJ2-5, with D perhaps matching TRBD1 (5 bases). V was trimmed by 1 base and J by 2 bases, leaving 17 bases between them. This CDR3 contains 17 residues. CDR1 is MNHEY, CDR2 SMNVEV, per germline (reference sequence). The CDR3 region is CASSLLQGWQTQETQYF. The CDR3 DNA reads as TGTGCCAGCAGTTTATTGCAGGGTTGGCAGACTCAAGAGACCCAGTACTTC.

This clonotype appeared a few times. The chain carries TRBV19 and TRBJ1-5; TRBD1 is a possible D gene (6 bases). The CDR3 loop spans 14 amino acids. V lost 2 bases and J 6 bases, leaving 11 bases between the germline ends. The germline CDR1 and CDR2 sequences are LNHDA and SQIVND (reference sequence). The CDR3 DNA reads TGTGCCAGTAGTATAACGGGGGGCGGTCAGCCCCAGCATTTT. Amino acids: CASSITGGGQPQHF.

As DNA, the CDR3 is TGTGCCAGCAGTCTGTCGACCGGGACCGCTGGTTCACCCCTCCACTTT. Protein: CASSLSTGTAGSPLHF. The rearrangement joins TRBV27 to TRBJ1-6; D possibly corresponds to TRBD1 (5 bases). The CDR3 has 16 residues. V lost 5 bases and J lost 9, with 20 bases in between. Germline V gene sequence: CDR1 MNHEY, CDR2 SMNVEV (reference sequence).

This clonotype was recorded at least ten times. The CDR3 sequence: CASSPGTAASQETQYF. The CDR3 nucleotides are TGTGCCAGCAGCCCCGGGACGGCAGCCTCCCAAGAGACCCAGTACTTC. The rearrangement uses TRBV11-2 and TRBJ2-5; D is tentatively TRBD1 or TRBD2 (5 bases each). Germline loops: CDR1 SGHAT, CDR2 FQNNGV. The CDR3 totals 16 residues. V lost 5 bases to trimming and J lost 1 base, with 17 bases between them.

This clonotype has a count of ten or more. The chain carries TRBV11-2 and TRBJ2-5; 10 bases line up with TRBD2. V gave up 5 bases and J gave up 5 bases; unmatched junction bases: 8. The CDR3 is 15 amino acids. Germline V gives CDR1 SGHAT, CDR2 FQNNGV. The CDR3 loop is CASSDQNSGGETQYF. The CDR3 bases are TGTGCCAGCAGCGACCAAAATAGCGGGGGGGAGACCCAGTACTTC.

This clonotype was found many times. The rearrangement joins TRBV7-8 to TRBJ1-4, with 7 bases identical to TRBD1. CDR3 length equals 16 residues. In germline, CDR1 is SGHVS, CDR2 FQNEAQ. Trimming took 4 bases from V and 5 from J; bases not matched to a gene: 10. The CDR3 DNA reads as TGTGCCAGCAGCTCAATACCCGGACAGGCAAATGAAAAACTGTTTTTT. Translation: CASSSIPGQANEKLFF.